The sequence of this T cell receptor beta chain was determined in a study of cytomegalovirus exposure and HLA in healthy donors. Broader study findings: In a later analysis, most CMV-associated TCR beta chains appeared HLA-restricted.

Both 60 Vbeta primers and 13 Jbeta primers went into the PCR. TCRdb keeps only in-frame clones here, not all; method: immunoSEQ multiplex PCR. Of 150,000 or so clones in the sample, roughly 80% are singletons; the top ten hold roughly 4%. This CDR3 region has 13 residues. Germline-derived CDR1 and CDR2 are SNHLY and FYNNEI. Trimming removed 3 bases from V and 5 bases from J, with 10 bases in between. On this clone: Its antigen remains unknown.

The chain recombines TRBV2 with TRBJ1-1; no reliable D call. Sequenced input: PBMCs. This sequence was found in a woman between 40 and 50 years old in good health and CMV-seronegative. The CDR3 DNA sequence: TGTGCCAGCAGTGACATCGGACTTACTGAAGCTTTCTTT. This encodes CASSDIGLTEAFF. Combining the CDR3 with reference TRBV2 and TRBJ1-1 gives the whole variable domain EPEVTQTPSHQVTQMGQEVILRCVPISNHLYFYWYRQILGQKVEFLVSFYNNEISEKSEIFDDQFSVERPDGSNFTLKIRSTKLEDSAMYFCASSDIGLTEAFFGQGTRLTVV.